One sample yielded the 32 T cell receptor beta chains listed below, sequenced in a study of shared clonotypes between healthy human individuals. Profiling relied on immunoSEQ multiplex PCR, and the TCRdb table lists in-frame clones only, not all of them. This table holds 2 million to 2.5 million clones, 90% to 95% found once. The sample comprised naive CD4+ T cells from PBMCs. Regarding subset: CD45RA+ positively selected. These receptors all come from a man younger than 30 in good health. Some clones in this sample may be carry-over from other donors' samples.

This clone has only a few counts. V is TRBV18 and J is TRBJ1-5, with D uncertain. Deletions cut 3 bases from V and 2 bases from J, with 11 bases between. Germline CDR1 reads KGHSH; CDR2 reads LQKENI. The CDR3 runs to 15 residues. The CDR3 loop is CASSPGKGGNQPQHF. In DNA, the CDR3 is TGTGCCAGCTCACCCGGGAAGGGAGGCAATCAGCCCCAGCATTTT.

The CDR3 DNA is TGTGCCAGCAGTGGACAGGGGATTCACAATGAGCAGTTCTTC. Encoded protein: CASSGQGIHNEQFF. The rearrangement links TRBV2 to TRBJ2-1; 8 bases map to TRBD1. The germline V gene has CDR1 SNHLY and CDR2 FYNNEI. J gave up 5 bases and V 4 bases, and 4 bases lay outside the gene matches. The CDR3 length is 14 residues. The variable domain in full, with the rest retrieved from reference TRBV2 and TRBJ2-1, is EPEVTQTPSHQVTQMGQEVILRCVPISNHLYFYWYRQILGQKVEFLVSFYNNEISEKSEIFDDQFSVERPDGSNFTLKIRSTKLEDSAMYFCASSGQGIHNEQFFGPGTRLTVL.

V gene TRBV5-1 combines with J gene TRBJ2-1; 10 nucleotides align to TRBD2. Trimming at V came to 0 bases and at J to 9 bases, leaving 6 bases not matched to a gene. Germline V gene data show CDR1 as SGHRS and CDR2 as YFSETQ. The CDR3 length is 15 residues. For the CDR3, the DNA is TGCGCCAGCAGCTTGGCTAGCGGGAGAAGGAGTGAGCAGTTCTTC. Its translation: CASSLASGRRSEQFF.

The sample holds one count of this clone. Other DNA sequences of this sample code for an identical CDR3. V usage is TRBV18 and J usage is TRBJ2-5, with 9 bases aligning to TRBD1. The ends lost 3 bases at V and 4 bases at J; junction bases unmatched: 3. Germline V lookup: CDR1 KGHSH, CDR2 LQKENI. The CDR3 is made up of 14 amino acids. The CDR3 DNA reads as TGTGCCAGCTCACCGGGACAGGGACGAGAGACCCAGTACTTC. It yields the protein CASSPGQGRETQYF.

As concerns this clone: Other DNA sequences of this sample code for an identical CDR3. For the CDR3, the DNA is TGCGCCAGCAGCTTTATAGCGGGAGCGAGCACAGATACGCAGTATTTT. It is translated as CASSFIAGASTDTQYF. The chain carries TRBV5-1 and TRBJ2-3; 9 nucleotides agree with TRBD2. The CDR3 has 16 amino acids. Germline V gives CDR1 SGHRS, CDR2 YFSETQ. After removal of 2 bases from V and 0 bases from J, the junction contained 4 bases not matched to a gene.

The V gene is TRBV7-3, the J gene TRBJ2-6, with a weak D call TRBD2 (5 bases). The V gene lost 5 bases and the J gene lost 9 bases, with 11 bases spanning the gap. Germline CDR1 is SGHTA and CDR2 is FQGTGA. The CDR3 sequence is 13 residues long. This CDR3 is CASSRETINVLTF. In nucleotides, the CDR3 is TGTGCCAGCAGCCGGGAAACCATCAACGTCCTGACTTTC.

Here the CDR3 DNA reads TGTGCCAGCACAACCCCCGAGGGATTAAATCAGCCCCAGCATTTT. It yields the protein CASTTPEGLNQPQHF. J is TRBJ1-5 and V is TRBV6-5; the D is unclear. Trimming removed 7 bases at V and 4 bases at J, with 17 bases between. This CDR3 region has 15 residues. Germline lookup yields CDR1 MNHEY and CDR2 SVGAGI.

The chain carries TRBV5-6 and TRBJ2-3; 7 bases match TRBD1. The CDR3 contains 16 residues. Germline CDR1 is SGHDT and CDR2 is YYEEEE. Unmatched junction bases numbered 9, after V lost 4 bases and J lost 1 base. CDR3 bases: TGTGCCAGCAGCACTCCCACAGGGGCCGGCACAGATACGCAGTATTTT. Translated, it gives CASSTPTGAGTDTQYF. The whole variable domain, remainder taken from reference TRBV5-6 and TRBJ2-3, is DAGVTQSPTHLIKTRGQQVTLRCSPKSGHDTVSWYQQALGQGPQFIFQYYEEEERQRGNFPDRFSGHQFPNYSSELNVNALLLGDSALYLCASSTPTGAGTDTQYFGPGTRLTVL.

V usage is TRBV10-3 and J usage is TRBJ2-7; 7 nucleotides agree with TRBD2. CDR3 length: 15 amino acids. V shed 4 bases, J shed 0 bases, and the junction held 6 bases outside the gene matches. Germline CDR1 is ENHRY and CDR2 is SYGVKD. For the CDR3, the DNA is TGTGCCATCAGTGGGCGGCGGGAGCGCTCCTACGAGCAGTACTTC. It translates to CAISGRRERSYEQYF.

Concerning this clone: Other DNA sequences in this specimen translate into the identical CDR3. V usage is TRBV7-3 and J usage is TRBJ1-1; D may be TRBD1 (6 bases). V lost 5 bases and J 4 bases, leaving 11 bases between the germline ends. From germline, CDR1 is SGHTA and CDR2 FQGTGA. This CDR3 is 13 amino acids long. The CDR3 coding sequence is TGTGCCAGCAGCCCTCAGGGGTCCACTGAAGCTTTCTTT. Translation: CASSPQGSTEAFF. The full variable domain, its missing parts supplied by reference TRBV7-3 and TRBJ1-1, is GAGVSQTPSNKVTEKGKYVELRCDPISGHTALYWYRQSLGQGPEFLIYFQGTGAADDSGLPNDRFFAVRPEGSVSTLKIQRTERGDSAVYLCASSPQGSTEAFFGQGTRLTVV.

The V gene is TRBV5-1, the J gene TRBJ2-1, with 7 bases aligning to TRBD2. CDR1 and CDR2 (germline): SGHRS, YFSETQ. J gave up 5 bases and V 0 bases, and 11 bases lay outside the gene matches. The CDR3 runs 17 residues. In DNA, the CDR3 is TGCGCCAGCAGCTTGGGTCCCCTCGGGGACTATAACAATGAGCAGTTCTTC. Translating gives CASSLGPLGDYNNEQFF.

The chain couples TRBV5-4 to TRBJ1-4; 9 bases line up with TRBD1. This CDR3 has 15 amino acids. Germline trimming cut 0 bases from V and 6 bases from J; bases unmatched to any gene: 3. Germline loops: CDR1 SGHNT, CDR2 YYREEE (reference sequence). The CDR3 loop reads CASSLGDRVDEKLFF. In DNA, the CDR3 is TGTGCCAGCAGCTTGGGGGACAGGGTGGATGAAAAACTGTTTTTT.

This chain joins TRBV5-1 and TRBJ2-3; 16 bases are shared with TRBD2. CDR1 SGHRS and CDR2 YFSETQ come from the germline V gene. J was trimmed by 0 bases and V by 4 bases; bases with no gene match: 8. The CDR3 is 19 residues long. The CDR3 spells CASSLPGLAGGTSTDTQYF. The CDR3 nucleotides are TGCGCCAGCAGCCTACCGGGACTAGCGGGAGGGACTAGCACAGATACGCAGTATTTT.

The rearrangement joins TRBV29-1 to TRBJ2-2; no firm D call. From germline, CDR1 is SQVTM and CDR2 ANQGSEA. This CDR3 has 15 residues. Trimming pared 4 bases from V and 0 bases from J, leaving 12 bases between. Here the CDR3 reads CSVGWRFTNTGELFF. As DNA, the CDR3 is TGCAGCGTTGGCTGGCGGTTTACGAACACCGGGGAGCTGTTTTTT.

V usage is TRBV6-6 and J usage is TRBJ2-7; TRBD2 matches at 10 bases. The CDR3 has 14 amino acids. V was pared by 8 bases and J by 3 bases, with 7 bases of the junction left unmatched. CDR1 and CDR2 (germline): MNHNY, SVGAGI (reference sequence). In DNA form, the CDR3 reads TGTGCCAGCCAAGCGGGGGGGCCTGGCTACGAGCAGTACTTC. This codes for CASQAGGPGYEQYF.

This clone was seen a single time. The chain couples TRBV28 to TRBJ1-2; a weak D match, TRBD1 (6 bases). CDR1 is MDHEN, CDR2 SYDVKM, per germline. V lost 5 bases and J lost 4, with 23 bases in between. The CDR3 consists of 17 residues. The CDR3 coding sequence is TGTGCCAGCAGTCCCTCCTCTGGCGACAGGACCCTCTATGGCTACACCTTC. Protein sequence: CASSPSSGDRTLYGYTF.

The rearrangement joins TRBV6-5 to TRBJ1-1; perhaps TRBD1 as D (6 bases). The germline CDR1 and CDR2 sequences are MNHEY and SVGAGI. CDR3 length equals 14 residues. The germline V and J ends were trimmed by 5 bases and 3 bases, with 13 bases remaining between them. The CDR3 bases are TGTGCCAGCAGTGCTCCAGGGGTATACACTGAAGCTTTCTTT. Its translation: CASSAPGVYTEAFF.

V gene TRBV4-2 combines with J gene TRBJ2-5; TRBD2 matches at 8 bases. From germline, CDR1 is LGHNA and CDR2 YNFKEQ. The CDR3 is made up of 16 amino acids. Losses at the gene ends were 0 bases for V and 2 bases for J; bases not matched to a gene: 5. CDR3 sequence: CASSQDRVAGQETQYF. CDR3 DNA: TGTGCCAGCAGCCAAGATAGGGTAGCGGGGCAAGAGACCCAGTACTTC.

Turning to this clone: The sample has other DNA sequences that encode this CDR3 too. This chain links TRBV9 with TRBJ2-1; TRBD2 matches 9 bases. Germline CDR1 and CDR2: SGDLS and YYNGEE. This CDR3 is built from 14 residues. Germline trimming cut 3 bases from V and 3 bases from J; bases unmatched to any gene: 1. The CDR3 is CASSGSGSYNEQFF. The DNA for the CDR3 is TGTGCCAGCAGCGGTAGCGGGAGCTACAATGAGCAGTTCTTC. The full variable domain, in which reference TRBV9 and TRBJ2-1 provide the parts outside the CDR3, is DSGVTQTPKHLITATGQRVTLRCSPRSGDLSVYWYQQSLDQGLQFLIQYYNGEERAKGNILERFSAQQFPDLHSELNLSSLELGDSALYFCASSGSGSYNEQFFGPGTRLTVL.

Only a few counts were recorded for this clone. The chain uses TRBV9 and TRBJ1-1; TRBD1 aligns across 7 bases. This CDR3 has 13 amino acids. Germline CDR1 reads SGDLS; CDR2 reads YYNGEE. V was clipped by 0 bases and J by 11 bases; unmatched bases: 7. CDR3 protein: CASSVAHTGVAFF. CDR3 coding DNA: TGTGCCAGCAGCGTAGCCCACACAGGGGTGGCTTTCTTT.

The V call is TRBV11-3, the J call TRBJ1-1; D not certain. V was clipped by 3 bases and J by 2 bases, with 7 bases between them. The CDR3 covers 13 residues. The germline gives CDR1 SGHNT, CDR2 YENEEA. The CDR3 region is CASSLAVNTEAFF. Here the CDR3 DNA reads TGTGCCAGCAGCTTGGCCGTTAACACTGAAGCTTTCTTT.

V is TRBV2 and J is TRBJ2-2; no reliable D call. With 1 base removed from V and 5 bases from J, the gap between germline ends came to 8 bases. Germline V gene lookup returns CDR1 SNHLY and CDR2 FYNNEI. The CDR3 has 14 amino acids. The CDR3 region is CASSEVGFTGELFF. As DNA, the CDR3 is TGTGCCAGCAGTGAAGTCGGTTTTACCGGGGAGCTGTTTTTT.

This clone has only a few counts. This CDR3 is CASGGGTEAFF. CDR3 bases: TGTGCCAGCGGCGGGGGGACTGAAGCTTTCTTT. The J gene is TRBJ1-1, the V gene TRBV28, with a possible D match to TRBD1 (5 bases). The length of the CDR3 is 11 residues. From germline, CDR1 is MDHEN and CDR2 SYDVKM. Trimming shortened V by 8 bases and J by 5 bases, and 9 bases separated the two germline ends.

V is TRBV27 and J is TRBJ2-2; 8 positions agree with TRBD1. The V gene end was trimmed by 6 bases and the J gene end by 4 bases; junction bases not matched to a gene: 4. The CDR3 totals 14 residues. Germline V gene data show CDR1 as MNHEY and CDR2 as SMNVEV (reference sequence). Here the CDR3 reads CASRRTGFTGELFF. The CDR3 DNA reads TGTGCCAGCAGGAGGACAGGGTTCACCGGGGAGCTGTTTTTT.

This clone was observed a single time. The rearrangement links TRBV25-1 to TRBJ1-2; 12 positions match TRBD1. V lost 6 bases and J lost 12; bases outside the gene matches: 11. This CDR3 region has 14 residues. Germline V lookup: CDR1 MGHDK, CDR2 SYGVNS. The CDR3 loop is CASSTGTGGLIDTF. In DNA, the CDR3 is TGTGCCAGCAGCACCGGGACAGGGGGCCTAATTGACACCTTC.

The rearrangement links TRBV4-2 to TRBJ1-1, with D perhaps matching TRBD1 (5 bases). The CDR3 contains 17 residues. The germline gives CDR1 LGHNA, CDR2 YNFKEQ. The ends were cut back, 1 base at V and 5 bases at J, with 20 bases in the middle. The CDR3 reads CASSQVGGGLMGTEAFF. The CDR3, as DNA: TGTGCCAGCAGCCAAGTGGGTGGGGGTCTGATGGGAACTGAAGCTTTCTTT.

This chain joins TRBV7-2 and TRBJ2-1, with a possible D match to TRBD2 (6 bases). V was trimmed by 1 base and J by 0 bases, leaving 13 bases between them. CDR1 and CDR2 (germline): SGHTA, FQGNSA. CDR3 length equals 17 residues. The CDR3 reads CASSLVRDFPSYNEQFF. The CDR3 DNA is TGTGCCAGCAGCTTAGTGCGGGACTTTCCCTCCTACAATGAGCAGTTCTTC.

This clone appeared a single time. In DNA, the CDR3 is TGTGCCAGCAGTTTTTTAGGGCAGGTCTTTCAGCCCCAGCATTTT. Its protein is CASSFLGQVFQPQHF. The chain employs TRBV28 and TRBJ1-5; D unclear. Germline loops: CDR1 MDHEN, CDR2 SYDVKM. V shed 3 bases and J shed 6 bases, with 15 bases lying between them. The CDR3 spans 15 residues.

This chain links TRBV7-9 with TRBJ2-3; 12 positions agree with TRBD2. After removal of 1 base from V and 7 bases from J, the junction contained 3 bases not matched to a gene. Germline CDR1 and CDR2: SEHNR and FQNEAQ (reference sequence). The CDR3 loop spans 15 amino acids. CDR3: CASSLGTSGIYTQYF. CDR3 nucleotides: TGTGCCAGCAGCTTAGGGACTAGCGGGATCTATACGCAGTATTTT.

V and J are TRBV4-2 and TRBJ1-4; no definite D call. V was trimmed by 1 base and J by 4 bases, leaving 7 bases between them. Per the germline V gene, CDR1 is LGHNA and CDR2 is YNFKEQ. The CDR3 is 14 amino acids. The CDR3 sequence is CASSQGGFNEKLFF. The DNA of the CDR3 is TGTGCCAGCAGCCAAGGGGGTTTTAATGAAAAACTGTTTTTT.

The chain carries TRBV7-8 and TRBJ2-1, with TRBD2 matching 9 bases. Germline V lookup: CDR1 SGHVS, CDR2 FQNEAQ. V gave up 7 bases and J gave up 3 bases; unmatched junction bases: 16. The CDR3 sequence is 18 residues long. In DNA form, the CDR3 reads TGTGCCAGCACCTCCCCGAGGGCTAGCGGGATCTACTACAATGAGCAGTTCTTC. This gives the protein CASTSPRASGIYYNEQFF.

On this clone: Other DNA sequences in this specimen translate into the identical CDR3. The V and J genes are TRBV5-1 and TRBJ2-7; D unresolved. V was cut by 4 bases and J by 3 bases, with 5 bases left in between. Germline values: CDR1 SGHRS, CDR2 YFSETQ. The CDR3 has 11 residues. The CDR3 region has the DNA TGCGCCAGCAGCCTGGGCTACGAGCAGTACTTC. Translating it yields CASSLGYEQYF.